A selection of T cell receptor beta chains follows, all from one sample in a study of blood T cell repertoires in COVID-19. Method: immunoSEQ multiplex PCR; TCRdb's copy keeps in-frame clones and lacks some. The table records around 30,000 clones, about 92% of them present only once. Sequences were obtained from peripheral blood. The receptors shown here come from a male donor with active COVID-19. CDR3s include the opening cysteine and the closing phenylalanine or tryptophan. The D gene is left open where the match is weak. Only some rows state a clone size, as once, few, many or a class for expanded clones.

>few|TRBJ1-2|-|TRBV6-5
TGTGCCAGCAGTTACAGGGGGACCGGCTATGGCTACACCTTC
CASSYRGTGYGYTF
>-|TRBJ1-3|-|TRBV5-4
TGTGCCAGCAGCCCGACAGTCTCTGGAAACACCATATATTTT
CASSPTVSGNTIYF
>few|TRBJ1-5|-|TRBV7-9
TGTGCCAGCAGCTCGTCGGTCGGGGGTCAGCCCCAGCATTTT
CASSSSVGGQPQHF
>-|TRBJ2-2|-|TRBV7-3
TGTGCCAGCAGCTTAACGAGTCTGACAGCTCGATCCGGGGAGCTGTTTTTT
CASSLTSLTARSGELFF
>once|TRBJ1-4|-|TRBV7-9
TGTGCCAGCAGTCGCCCGGGTTCAACTAATGAAAAACTGTTTTTT
CASSRPGSTNEKLFF
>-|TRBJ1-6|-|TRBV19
TGTGCCAGTAGTATACTTTCCGACAGACCCCTCCACTTT
CASSILSDRPLHF
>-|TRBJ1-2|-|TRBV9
TGTGCCAGCAGCTTCGGACACCTTAACTATGGCTACACCTTC
CASSFGHLNYGYTF
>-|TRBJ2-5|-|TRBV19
TGTGCCAGTAGTATAGATTTTGACACCCCGGAGACCCAGTACTTC
CASSIDFDTPETQYF
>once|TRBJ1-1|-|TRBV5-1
TGCGCCAGCAGCTTAGATGGGGGCCTGAACACTGAAGCTTTCTTT
CASSLDGGLNTEAFF
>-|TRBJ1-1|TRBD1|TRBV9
TGTGCCAGCAGCCCCCATGAGGGGGCCTACACTGAAGCTTTCTTT
CASSPHEGAYTEAFF
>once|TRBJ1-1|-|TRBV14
TGTGCCAGCGGACAGACGAACACTGAAGCTTTCTTT
CASGQTNTEAFF
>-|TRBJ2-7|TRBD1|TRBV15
TGTGCCACCAGCAGAGACGGGACAGTATTTTGCGAGCAGTACTTC
CATSRDGTVFCEQYF
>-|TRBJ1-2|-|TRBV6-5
TGTGCCAGCAGTTCCCGGGTCTCACCTAACTATGGCTACACCTTC
CASSSRVSPNYGYTF
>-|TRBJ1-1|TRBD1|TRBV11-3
TGTGCCAGCAGAGGGGGCGCGGTCCGGCTGAACACTGAAGCTTTCTTT
CASRGGAVRLNTEAFF
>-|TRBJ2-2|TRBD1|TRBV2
TGTGCCAGCAGTCCGGGACAGGGGGCCACCGGGGAGCTGTTTTTT
CASSPGQGATGELFF
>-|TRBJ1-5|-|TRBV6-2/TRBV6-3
TGTGCCAGCAGCCTGGACGTGGACTTGCCCCAGCATTTT
CASSLDVDLPQHF
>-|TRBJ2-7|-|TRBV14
TGTGCCAGCAGCCAGGGCAGGGGCGTCTACGAGCAGTACTTC
CASSQGRGVYEQYF
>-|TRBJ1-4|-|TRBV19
TGTGCCAGTAGTAGGAGGGAAAAACTGTTTTTT
CASSRREKLFF
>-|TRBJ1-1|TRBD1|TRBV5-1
TGCGCCAGCAGCCAAACGACAGGGATGGTAGCTGAAGCTTTCTTT
CASSQTTGMVAEAFF
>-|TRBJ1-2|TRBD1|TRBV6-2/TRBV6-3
TGTGCCAGCAGTTACTCGGGACAGGGAGGATATGGCTACACCTTC
CASSYSGQGGYGYTF
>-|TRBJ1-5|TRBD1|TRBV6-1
TGTGCCAGCAGTGACGGGACAGGGCAACAGCCCCAGCATTTT
CASSDGTGQQPQHF
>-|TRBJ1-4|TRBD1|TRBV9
TGTGCCAGCAGCCCGAGGGACAGTACTGAAAAACTGTTTTTT
CASSPRDSTEKLFF
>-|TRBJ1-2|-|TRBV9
TGTGCCAGCAGCGATAACCCCACAGGGTCTGAATCAATCAACTATGGCTACACCTTC
CASSDNPTGSESINYGYTF
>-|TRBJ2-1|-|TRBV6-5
TGTGCCAGTCGCCGGGACACGACTTACAATGAGCAGTTCTTC
CASRRDTTYNEQFF